This T cell receptor beta chain emerged from a study of shared clonotypes between healthy human individuals. Study-level points and caveats: Clonotypes shared by all four donors outscored non-shared clonotypes in generation probability. The study found roughly 5% of naive CD4 clonotypes shared across a few donors.

The CDR3 runs to 16 residues. Germline CDR1 is SGHTS and CDR2 is YDEGEE. The V and J ends lost 6 bases and 1 base respectively, with 19 bases between them. At a deep level, the assay was run. TCRdb's table, derived via immunoSEQ multiplex PCR, lists solely in-frame clones and lacks some. The sample carries roughly 2,500,000 clones, 93% recorded once. In regard to this clone: Its specificity is not known.

The V call is TRBV5-8, the J call TRBJ2-5; D perhaps matches TRBD2 (6 bases). The sequencing sample was made of naive CD4+ T cells from PBMCs. Subset denoted: CD45RA+ positively selected. The sequence was collected from a man aged 18 to 35 in good health. Some clones in this sample may be carry-over from other donors' samples. DNA of the CDR3: TGTGCCAGCACCCTGGGGCGGGGACCGGGCCAAGAGACCCAGTACTTC. Translated: CASTLGRGPGQETQYF.